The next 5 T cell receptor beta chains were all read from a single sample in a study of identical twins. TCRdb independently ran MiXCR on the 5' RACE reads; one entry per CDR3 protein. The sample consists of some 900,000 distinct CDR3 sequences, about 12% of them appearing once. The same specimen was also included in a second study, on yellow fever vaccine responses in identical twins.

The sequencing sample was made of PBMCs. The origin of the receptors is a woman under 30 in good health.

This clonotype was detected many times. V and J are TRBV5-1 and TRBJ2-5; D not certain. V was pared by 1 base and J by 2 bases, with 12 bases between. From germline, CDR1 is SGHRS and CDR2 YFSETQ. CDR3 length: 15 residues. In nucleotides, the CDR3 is TGCGCCAGCAGCTTGCACGGGCAGGCTCAAGAGACCCAGTACTTC. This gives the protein CASSLHGQAQETQYF.

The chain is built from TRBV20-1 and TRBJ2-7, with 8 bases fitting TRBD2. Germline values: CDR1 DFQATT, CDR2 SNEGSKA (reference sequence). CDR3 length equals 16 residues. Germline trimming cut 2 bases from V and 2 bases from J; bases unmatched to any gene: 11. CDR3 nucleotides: TGCAGTGCTAGAAAAAACATAGCGGGGAACACCTACGAGCAGTACTTC. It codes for CSARKNIAGNTYEQYF.

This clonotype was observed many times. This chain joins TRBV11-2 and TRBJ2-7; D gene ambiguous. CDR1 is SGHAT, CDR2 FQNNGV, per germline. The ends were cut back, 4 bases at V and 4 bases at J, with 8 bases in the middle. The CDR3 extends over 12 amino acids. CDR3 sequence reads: CASSSPGYEQYF. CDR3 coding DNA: TGTGCCAGCAGCTCCCCCGGGTACGAGCAGTACTTC.

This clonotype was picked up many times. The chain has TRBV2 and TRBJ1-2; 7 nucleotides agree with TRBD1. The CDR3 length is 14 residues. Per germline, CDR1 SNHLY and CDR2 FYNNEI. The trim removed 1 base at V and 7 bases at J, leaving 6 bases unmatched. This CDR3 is CASSEGVTGFGYTF. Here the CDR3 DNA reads TGTGCCAGCAGTGAAGGAGTGACAGGGTTTGGCTACACCTTC. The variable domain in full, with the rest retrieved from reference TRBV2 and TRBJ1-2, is EPEVTQTPSHQVTQMGQEVILRCVPISNHLYFYWYRQILGQKVEFLVSFYNNEISEKSEIFDDQFSVERPDGSNFTLKIRSTKLEDSAMYFCASSEGVTGFGYTFGSGTRLTVV.

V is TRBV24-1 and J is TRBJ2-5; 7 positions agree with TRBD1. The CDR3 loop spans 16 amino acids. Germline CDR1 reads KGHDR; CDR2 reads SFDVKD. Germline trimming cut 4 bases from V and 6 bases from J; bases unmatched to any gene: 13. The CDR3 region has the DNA TGTGCCACCAGTGACCCCCGGGACAGTCTGGGAAAGACCCAGTACTTC. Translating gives CATSDPRDSLGKTQYF.